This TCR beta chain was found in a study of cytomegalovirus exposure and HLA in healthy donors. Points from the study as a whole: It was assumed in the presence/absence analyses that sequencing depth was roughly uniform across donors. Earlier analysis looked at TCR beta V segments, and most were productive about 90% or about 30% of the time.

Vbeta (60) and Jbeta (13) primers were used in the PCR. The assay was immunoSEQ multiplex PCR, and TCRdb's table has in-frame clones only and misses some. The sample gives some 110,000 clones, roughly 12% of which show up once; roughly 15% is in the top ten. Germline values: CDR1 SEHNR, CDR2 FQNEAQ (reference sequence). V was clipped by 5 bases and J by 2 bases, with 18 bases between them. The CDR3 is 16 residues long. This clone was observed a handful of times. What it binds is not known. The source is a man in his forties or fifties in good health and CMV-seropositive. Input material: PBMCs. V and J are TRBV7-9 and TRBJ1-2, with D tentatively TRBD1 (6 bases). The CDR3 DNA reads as TGTGCCAGCAGCCTAAACCCCGGGACACAAAACTATGGCTACACCTTC. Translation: CASSLNPGTQNYGYTF. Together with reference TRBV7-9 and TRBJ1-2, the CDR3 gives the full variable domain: DTGVSQNPRHKITKRGQNVTFRCDPISEHNRLYWYRQTLGQGPEFLTYFQNEAQLEKSRLLSDRFSAERPKGSFSTLEIQRTEQGDSAMYLCASSLNPGTQNYGYTFGSGTRLTVV.